Below are 13 T cell receptor beta chains sequenced from a single sample in a study of blood T cell repertoires in COVID-19. The protocol was immunoSEQ multiplex PCR, while the TCRdb copy is restricted to in-frame clones and leaves out a portion. Of about 380,000 clones in the sample, approximately 90% are singletons; the top ten hold 0.9% to 1.5%. Sequences were obtained from PBMCs or T cells enriched from blood (not recorded which). All receptors derive from a woman younger than 35 who had recovered from COVID-19.

This rearrangement joins TRBV29-1 to TRBJ2-7; D is perhaps TRBD2 (6 bases). Trimming took off 4 bases at V and 8 bases at J, with 12 bases between the two ends. The CDR3 sequence is 11 residues long. Germline CDR1 reads SQVTM; CDR2 reads ANQGSEA. CDR3 nucleotides: TGCAGCGTTGTGCGGGACGGCCAGCAGTACTTC. Translating it yields CSVVRDGQQYF.

This chain connects TRBV18 to TRBJ2-7; tentative D call: TRBD1 (6 bases). The CDR3 length is 16 residues. From germline, CDR1 is KGHSH and CDR2 LQKENI. The V gene lost 6 bases and the J gene lost 3 bases, with 21 bases spanning the gap. The CDR3 DNA reads TGTGCCAGCTCCCCTGCCATAGGGCAGGGGTACTACGAGCAGTACTTC. Encoded protein: CASSPAIGQGYYEQYF.

This clone came up once. The rearrangement links TRBV5-1 to TRBJ2-3; possibly TRBD2 for D (6 bases). This CDR3 spans 18 amino acids. CDR1 is SGHRS, CDR2 YFSETQ, per germline. Between the trimmed V and J ends, which lost 7 bases and 2 bases, there was a span of 26 bases. This chain's CDR3 is CASRRATSGLLFTDTQYF. DNA for the CDR3: TGCGCCAGCCGCCGCGCCACCTCGGGACTCTTATTCACAGATACGCAGTATTTT.

A word on this clone: A read error may account for a junction end that differs from germline. The rearrangement uses TRBV15 and TRBJ1-5; 7 nucleotides agree with TRBD1. Germline CDR1 is LNHNV and CDR2 is YYDKDF (reference sequence). The CDR3 spans 14 residues. The CDR3 here is CATSKGQDYQPQHF. The CDR3 nucleotides are TGTGCCACCAGCAAAGGACAGGACTATCAACCCCAGCATTTT. Based on the CDR3 plus reference TRBV15 and TRBJ1-5, the full variable domain is DAMVIQNPRYQVTQFGKPVTLSCSQTLNHNVMYWYQQKSSQAPKLLFHYYDKDFNNEADTPDNFQSRRPNTSFCFLDIRSPGLGDTAMYLCATSKGQDYQPQHFGDGTRLSIL.

V usage is TRBV7-2 and J usage is TRBJ2-1; 9 bases line up with TRBD2. CDR1 is SGHTA, CDR2 FQGNSA, per germline. V lost 5 bases and J lost 4; bases outside the gene matches: 3. This CDR3 has 14 residues. The CDR3 nucleotides are TGTGCCAGCAGCAGACTAGCGGCGTACAATGAGCAGTTCTTC. It encodes CASSRLAAYNEQFF.

This chain links TRBV6-5 with TRBJ1-5; 9 positions agree with TRBD1. Germline lookup yields CDR1 MNHEY and CDR2 SVGAGI. The CDR3 extends over 14 amino acids. V shed 5 bases, J shed 7 bases, and the junction held 6 bases outside the gene matches. The chain's CDR3 is CASSKGQGGQPQHF. The CDR3 region has the DNA TGTGCCAGCAGTAAGGGACAGGGTGGCCAGCCCCAGCATTTT.

This rearrangement joins TRBV10-1 to TRBJ2-7, with 12 nucleotides matching TRBD2. The germline V gene encodes CDR1 WNHNN and CDR2 SYGVQD (reference sequence). Trimming took 0 bases from V and 6 from J; bases not matched to a gene: 3. The CDR3 is 15 amino acids. The CDR3 DNA sequence: TGCGCCAGCAGTGAGTCGGCTAGCGGGGGGGCCGAGCAGTACTTC. Its translation is CASSESASGGAEQYF.

The chain combines TRBV7-9 with TRBJ2-6; D is possibly TRBD1 (6 bases). Germline assignment: CDR1 SEHNR and CDR2 FQNEAQ (reference sequence). V was pared by 4 bases and J by 0 bases, with 13 bases between. The CDR3 contains 17 residues. CDR3 DNA sequence: TGTGCCAGCAGCTGGGGAACAGGGAACTCTGGGGCCAACGTCCTGACTTTC. Translated, it gives CASSWGTGNSGANVLTF.

This clone is a singleton in its sample. The chain is built from TRBV6-5 and TRBJ2-2, with TRBD1 identical over 7 bases. From germline, CDR1 is MNHEY and CDR2 SVGAGI. This CDR3 is 15 amino acids long. Trimming took 7 bases from V and 1 from J; bases not matched to a gene: 6. The CDR3 sequence: CASKIRDRNTGELFF. DNA of the CDR3: TGTGCCAGCAAGATCCGGGACAGGAACACCGGGGAGCTGTTTTTT.

This clone has only one observation. V and J are TRBV5-1 and TRBJ2-5, with 9 bases aligning to TRBD1. The CDR3 totals 17 residues. J gave up 2 bases and V 3 bases, and 11 bases lay outside the gene matches. The germline gives CDR1 SGHRS, CDR2 YFSETQ. The CDR3 DNA follows: TGCGCCAGCAGCTCCACGACCGGGACAGGGTTACAAGAGACCCAGTACTTC. Translating it yields CASSSTTGTGLQETQYF.

The table lists this clone with a count of one. The CDR3 sequence: CAWRLNGLYEQYF. CDR3 nucleotides: TGTGCCTGGAGACTGAACGGGTTATACGAGCAGTACTTC. V is TRBV30 and J is TRBJ2-7; D is ambiguous. The CDR3 sequence is 13 residues long. Germline V lookup: CDR1 GTSNPN, CDR2 SVGIG (reference sequence). The germline V and J ends were trimmed by 3 bases and 4 bases, with 13 bases remaining between them.

The genes are TRBV6-5 and TRBJ2-7; D is unresolved. The ends were cut back, 5 bases at V and 2 bases at J, with 13 bases in the middle. The CDR3 totals 14 residues. The germline V gene encodes CDR1 MNHEY and CDR2 SVGAGI. CDR3 protein: CASSPGRLTYEQYF. CDR3 nucleotide sequence: TGTGCCAGCAGTCCGGGTCGCCTTACCTACGAGCAGTACTTC.

This chain uses TRBV28 with TRBJ2-2, with 8 bases lining up with TRBD1. The CDR3 loop spans 16 amino acids. V lost 5 bases to trimming and J lost 1 base; unmatched junction nucleotides: 6. Germline CDR1 is MDHEN and CDR2 is SYDVKM. CDR3 DNA sequence: TGTGCCAGCAGTCCTCCCGGGACAGGGAACACCGGGGAGCTGTTTTTT. Translated: CASSPPGTGNTGELFF.